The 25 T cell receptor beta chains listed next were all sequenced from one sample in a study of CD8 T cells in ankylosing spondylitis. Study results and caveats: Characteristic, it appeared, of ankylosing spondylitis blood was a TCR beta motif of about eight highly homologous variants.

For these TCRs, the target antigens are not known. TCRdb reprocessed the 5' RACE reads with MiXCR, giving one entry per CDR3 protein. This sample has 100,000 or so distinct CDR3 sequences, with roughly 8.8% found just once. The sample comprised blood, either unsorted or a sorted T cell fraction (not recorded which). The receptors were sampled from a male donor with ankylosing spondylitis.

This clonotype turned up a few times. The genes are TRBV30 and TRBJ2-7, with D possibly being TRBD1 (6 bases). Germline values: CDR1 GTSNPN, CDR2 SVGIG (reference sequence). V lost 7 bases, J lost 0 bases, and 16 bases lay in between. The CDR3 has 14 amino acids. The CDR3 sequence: CAYNRDLSSYEQYF. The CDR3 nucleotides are TGTGCCTACAACAGGGATCTTAGCTCCTACGAGCAGTACTTC.

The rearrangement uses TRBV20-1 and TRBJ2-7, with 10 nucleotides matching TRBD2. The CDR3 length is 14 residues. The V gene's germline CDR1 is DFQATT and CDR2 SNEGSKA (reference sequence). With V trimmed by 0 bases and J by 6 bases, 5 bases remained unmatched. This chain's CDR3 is CSARDEAGGLEQYF. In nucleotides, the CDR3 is TGCAGTGCTAGAGATGAAGCGGGAGGGCTCGAGCAGTACTTC.

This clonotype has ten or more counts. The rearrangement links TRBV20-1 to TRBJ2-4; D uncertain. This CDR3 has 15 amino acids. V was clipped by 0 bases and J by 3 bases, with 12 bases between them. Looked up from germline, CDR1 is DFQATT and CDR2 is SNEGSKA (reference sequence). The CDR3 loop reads CSARDRLEGKNIQYF. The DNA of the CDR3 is TGCAGTGCTAGAGATAGGCTTGAAGGCAAAAACATTCAGTACTTC.

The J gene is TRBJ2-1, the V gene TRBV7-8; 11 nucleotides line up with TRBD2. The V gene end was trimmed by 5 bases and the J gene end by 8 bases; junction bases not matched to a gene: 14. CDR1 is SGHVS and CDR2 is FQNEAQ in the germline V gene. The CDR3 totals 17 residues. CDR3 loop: CASSPRLAGYPRYEQFF. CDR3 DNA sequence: TGTGCCAGCAGCCCACGACTAGCGGGATATCCTCGCTATGAGCAGTTCTTC.

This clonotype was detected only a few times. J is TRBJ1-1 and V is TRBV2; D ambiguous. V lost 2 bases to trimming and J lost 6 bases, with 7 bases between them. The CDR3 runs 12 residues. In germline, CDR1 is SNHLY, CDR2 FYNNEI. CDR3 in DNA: TGTGCCAGCAGTGAATGGGTCCCTGAAGCTTTCTTT. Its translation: CASSEWVPEAFF.

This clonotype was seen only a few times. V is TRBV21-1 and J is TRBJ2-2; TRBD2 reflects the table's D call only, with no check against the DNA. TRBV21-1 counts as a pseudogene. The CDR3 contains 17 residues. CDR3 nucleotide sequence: TGTGCCAGCAGCCCCAAGAGACTAGCGCTAGGATCGGGGGAGCTGTTTTTT. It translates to CASSPKRLALGSGELFF.

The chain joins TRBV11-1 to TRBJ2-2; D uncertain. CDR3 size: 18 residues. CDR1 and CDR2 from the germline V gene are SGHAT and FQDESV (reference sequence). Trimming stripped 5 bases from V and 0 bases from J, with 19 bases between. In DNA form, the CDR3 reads TGTGCCAGCAGCCCGCACCCCCATCCTTCTCCGAACACCGGGGAGCTGTTTTTT. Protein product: CASSPHPHPSPNTGELFF.

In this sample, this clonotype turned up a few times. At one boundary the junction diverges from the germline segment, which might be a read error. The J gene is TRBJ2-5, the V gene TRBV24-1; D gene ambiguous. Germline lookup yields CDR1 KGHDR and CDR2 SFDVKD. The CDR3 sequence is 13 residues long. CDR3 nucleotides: TGTGCCACCAGTGATTCAAACCAGGAGACCCAGTACTTC. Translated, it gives CATSDSNQETQYF.

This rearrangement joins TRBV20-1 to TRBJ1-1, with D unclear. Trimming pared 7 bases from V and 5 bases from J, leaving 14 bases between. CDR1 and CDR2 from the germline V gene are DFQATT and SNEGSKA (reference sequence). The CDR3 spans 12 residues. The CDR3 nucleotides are TGCAGTGGTGAGCTGGGGAATACTGAAGCTTTCTTT. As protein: CSGELGNTEAFF.

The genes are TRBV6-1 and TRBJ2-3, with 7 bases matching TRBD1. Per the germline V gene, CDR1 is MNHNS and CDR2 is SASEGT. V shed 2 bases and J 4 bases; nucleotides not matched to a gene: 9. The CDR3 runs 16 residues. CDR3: CASSELVRGSSDTQYF. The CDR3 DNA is TGTGCCAGCAGTGAATTGGTCAGGGGGAGCTCAGATACGCAGTATTTT.

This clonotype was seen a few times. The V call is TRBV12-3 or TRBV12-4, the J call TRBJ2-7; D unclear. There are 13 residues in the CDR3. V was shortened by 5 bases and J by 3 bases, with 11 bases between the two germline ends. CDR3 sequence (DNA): TGTGCCAGCAGTCCCGACGGCCTCTACGAGCAGTACGTC. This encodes CASSPDGLYEQYV.

CDR3 amino acids: CASNLNREEQFF. CDR3 coding DNA: TGTGCCAGCAACCTGAACAGGGAAGAACAGTTCTTC. This chain links TRBV5-6 with TRBJ2-1; a possible D gene is TRBD1 (6 bases). This CDR3 contains 12 residues. Germline loops: CDR1 SGHDT, CDR2 YYEEEE. The V gene lost 6 bases and the J gene lost 13 bases, with 17 bases spanning the gap. The complete variable domain, with remaining parts taken from reference TRBV5-6 and TRBJ2-1, reads DAGVTQSPTHLIKTRGQQVTLRCSPKSGHDTVSWYQQALGQGPQFIFQYYEEEERQRGNFPDRFSGHQFPNYSSELNVNALLLGDSALYLCASNLNREEQFFGPGTRLTVL.

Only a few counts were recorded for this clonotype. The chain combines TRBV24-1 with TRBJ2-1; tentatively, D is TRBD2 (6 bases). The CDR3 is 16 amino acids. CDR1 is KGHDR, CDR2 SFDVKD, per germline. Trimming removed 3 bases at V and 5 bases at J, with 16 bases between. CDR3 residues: CATSDLRVGGHNEQFF. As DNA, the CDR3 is TGTGCCACCAGTGATCTCAGAGTGGGGGGACACAATGAGCAGTTCTTC.

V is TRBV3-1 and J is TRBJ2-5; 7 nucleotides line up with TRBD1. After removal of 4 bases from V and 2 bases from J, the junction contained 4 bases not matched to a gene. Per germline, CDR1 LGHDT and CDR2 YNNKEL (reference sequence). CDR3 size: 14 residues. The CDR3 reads CASSPQGDQETQYF. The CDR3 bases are TGTGCCAGCAGCCCCCAGGGGGATCAAGAGACCCAGTACTTC.

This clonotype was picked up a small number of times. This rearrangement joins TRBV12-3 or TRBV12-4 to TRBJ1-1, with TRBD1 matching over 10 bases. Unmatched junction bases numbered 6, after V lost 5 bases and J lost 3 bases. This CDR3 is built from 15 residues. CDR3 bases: TGTGCCAGCAGTCCCGAAGGACAGGGGGACACTGAAGCTTTCTTT. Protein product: CASSPEGQGDTEAFF.

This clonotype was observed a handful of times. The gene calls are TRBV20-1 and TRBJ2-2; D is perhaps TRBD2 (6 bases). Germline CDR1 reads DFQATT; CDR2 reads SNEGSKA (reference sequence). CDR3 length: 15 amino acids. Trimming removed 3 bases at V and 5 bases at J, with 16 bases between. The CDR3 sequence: CSARRRDGGTGELFF. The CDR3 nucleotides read TGCAGTGCTAGGCGCCGGGACGGGGGTACCGGGGAGCTGTTTTTT.

The CDR3 protein is CASSQDPSGRTNSYEQYF. DNA of the CDR3: TGTGCCAGCAGCCAAGACCCTAGCGGGAGGACAAACTCCTACGAGCAGTACTTC. The V gene is TRBV3-1, the J gene TRBJ2-7, with 11 nucleotides matching TRBD2. The junction had 7 bases not matched to a gene; V was cut back by 0 bases and J by 0 bases. The germline gives CDR1 LGHDT, CDR2 YNNKEL (reference sequence). This CDR3 is 18 amino acids long.

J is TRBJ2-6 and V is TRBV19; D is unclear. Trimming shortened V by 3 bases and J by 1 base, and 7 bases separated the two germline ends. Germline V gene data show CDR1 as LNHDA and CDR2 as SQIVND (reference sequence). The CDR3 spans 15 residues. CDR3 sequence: CASSIPRSGANVLTF. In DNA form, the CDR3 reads TGTGCCAGTAGTATTCCCCGGTCTGGGGCCAACGTCCTGACTTTC.

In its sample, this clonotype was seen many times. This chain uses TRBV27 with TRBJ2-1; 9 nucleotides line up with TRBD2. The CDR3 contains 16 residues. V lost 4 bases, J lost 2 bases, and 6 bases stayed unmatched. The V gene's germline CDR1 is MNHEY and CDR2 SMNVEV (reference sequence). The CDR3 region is CASSSPRGRAYNEQFF. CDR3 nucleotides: TGTGCCAGCAGTTCCCCCCGCGGGAGGGCCTACAATGAGCAGTTCTTC.

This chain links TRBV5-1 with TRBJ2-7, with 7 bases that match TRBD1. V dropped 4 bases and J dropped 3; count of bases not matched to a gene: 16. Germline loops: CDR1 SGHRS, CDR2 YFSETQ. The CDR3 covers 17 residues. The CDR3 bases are TGCGCCAGCAGCCCGGGACAGTTGATACGAAGAGTCTACGAGCAGTACTTC. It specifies CASSPGQLIRRVYEQYF.

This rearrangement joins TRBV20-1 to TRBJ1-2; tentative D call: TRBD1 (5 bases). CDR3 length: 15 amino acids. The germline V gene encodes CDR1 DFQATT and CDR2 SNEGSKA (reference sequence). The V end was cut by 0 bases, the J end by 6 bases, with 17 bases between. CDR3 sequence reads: CSARDKREGIHGYTF. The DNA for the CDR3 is TGCAGTGCTAGAGATAAGAGGGAGGGGATCCATGGCTACACCTTC.

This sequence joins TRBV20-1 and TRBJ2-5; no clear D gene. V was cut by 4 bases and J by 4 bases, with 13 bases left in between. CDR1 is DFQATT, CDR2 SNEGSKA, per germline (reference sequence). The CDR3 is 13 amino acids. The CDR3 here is CSAKLGARETQYF. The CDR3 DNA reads TGCAGTGCTAAGTTAGGTGCCCGAGAGACCCAGTACTTC.

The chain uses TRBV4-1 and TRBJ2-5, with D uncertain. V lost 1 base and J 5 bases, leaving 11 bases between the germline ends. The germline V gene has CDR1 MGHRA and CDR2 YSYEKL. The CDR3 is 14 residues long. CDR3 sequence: CASSQVPERETQYF. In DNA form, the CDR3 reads TGCGCCAGCAGCCAAGTACCTGAACGGGAGACCCAGTACTTC.

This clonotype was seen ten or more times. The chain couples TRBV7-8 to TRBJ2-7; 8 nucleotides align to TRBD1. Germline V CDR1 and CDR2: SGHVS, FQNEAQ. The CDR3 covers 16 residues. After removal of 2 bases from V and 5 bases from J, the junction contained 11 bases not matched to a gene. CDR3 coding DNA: TGTGCCAGCAGCTTACTCATGGGAGACAGGGGCCACGAGCAGTACTTC. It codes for CASSLLMGDRGHEQYF.

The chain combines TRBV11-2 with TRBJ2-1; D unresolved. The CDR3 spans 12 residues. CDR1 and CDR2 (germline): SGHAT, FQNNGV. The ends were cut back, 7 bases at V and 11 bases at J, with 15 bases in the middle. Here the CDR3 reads CASTHLERQQFF. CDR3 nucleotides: TGTGCCAGCACCCATCTCGAAAGGCAGCAGTTCTTC.